The rows below give T cell receptor beta chains drawn from one sample of a study of T-cell memory formation after mild COVID-19. TCRdb reanalysed the 5' RACE reads using MiXCR and keeps one entry per CDR3 protein. The sample holds fewer than 350,000 distinct CDR3 sequences, around 8% seen once. The source material was PBMCs or a T cell subset sorted from them (not recorded which). The source of these receptors is a man younger than 35 who had mild COVID-19 (a few samples of this study predate the infection). Cell type and time point are not known. CDR3s include the opening cysteine and the closing phenylalanine or tryptophan. The order of the fields is V gene, clone size, J gene, D gene, CDR3 DNA, CDR3 protein. The D gene is left open where the match is weak. For some rows the clone size is stated as once, few or many, or as a class when expanded; others skip it.

>TRBV5-1|NA|TRBJ2-3|NA
TGCGCCAGCAGCTTGACCAGGGGAGGGGATACGCAGTATTTT
CASSLTRGGDTQYF
>TRBV16|few|TRBJ1-2|NA
TGTGCCAGCAGCCCGTCCTTTCAGGTTGAATTAAATGGCTACACCTTC
CASSPSFQVELNGYTF
>TRBV12-3/TRBV12-4|few|TRBJ2-2|TRBD1
TGTGCCAGCAGGTCCGGGACAGGGGGCTTCGGCGGGGAGCTGTTTTTT
CASRSGTGGFGGELFF
>TRBV5-1|many|TRBJ1-1|NA
TGCGCCAGCAGCCGTGGAGAGACTGAAGCTTTCTTT
CASSRGETEAFF
>TRBV5-1|few|TRBJ2-3|TRBD1
TGCGCCAGCAGCGTCTCCGGGACAGGGGGTTTAGATACGCAGTATTTT
CASSVSGTGGLDTQYF
>TRBV5-1|many|TRBJ2-5|NA
TGCGCCAGCAGCTTGGGGGCCGGGGGAGAGACCCAGTACTTC
CASSLGAGGETQYF
>TRBV20-1|NA|TRBJ2-6|NA
TGCAGTGCTAGGGTGAGCTCTGGGGCCAACGTCCTGACTTTC
CSARVSSGANVLTF
>TRBV9|NA|TRBJ2-3|NA
TGTGCCAGCAGCGTAGCCCCAAACACAGATACGCAGTATTTT
CASSVAPNTDTQYF
>TRBV7-6|many|TRBJ2-3|TRBD2
TGTGCCAGCAGCTTAGAGGCTAGCGGGGGGACAGATACGCAGTATTTT
CASSLEASGGTDTQYF
>TRBV6-6|NA|TRBJ2-2|TRBD1
TGTGCCAGCAGTCTACCGGGACAGGGGTTGACCGGGGAGCTGTTTTTT
CASSLPGQGLTGELFF
>TRBV3-1|NA|TRBJ1-2|NA
TGTGCCAGCAGCCAAGTGCCGGCCCAGGGCTATGGCTACACCTTC
CASSQVPAQGYGYTF
>TRBV7-2|many|TRBJ2-2|NA
TGTGCCAGCAGCTTAAATACGGGCTGGACCGGGGAGCTGTTTTTT
CASSLNTGWTGELFF
>TRBV19|NA|TRBJ2-7|TRBD2
TGTGCCAGTACCCCAGGTGGGACTAGCGGATACCACTTCGGGCAGTACTTC
CASTPGGTSGYHFGQYF
>TRBV4-1|NA|TRBJ1-1|NA
TGCGCCAGCAGCCAAGATAGGCGGACCGCTTTCTTT
CASSQDRRTAFF
>TRBV6-5|few|TRBJ1-2|NA
TGTGCCAGCGGCCGGGCATTCGGGACGGGCGGGGACTATGGCTACACCTTC
CASGRAFGTGGDYGYTF
>TRBV7-8|NA|TRBJ1-1|TRBD1
TGTGCCAGCAGGTCCCTGGACAGGGCAATGAACACTGAAGCTTTCTTT
CASRSLDRAMNTEAFF
>TRBV10-3|few|TRBJ1-5|NA
TGTGCCATCAAGGCGGATAGCAATCAGCCCCAGCATTTT
CAIKADSNQPQHF
>TRBV5-1|few|TRBJ2-2|NA
TGCGCCAGCAGCTTGATTATAGGTTCCACCGGGGAGCTGTTTTTT
CASSLIIGSTGELFF
>TRBV7-8|few|TRBJ1-4|TRBD1
TGTGCCAGCAGCTTGGGGTCAGGGGGCGCGCGGGAAAAACTGTTTTTT
CASSLGSGGAREKLFF
>TRBV5-1|NA|TRBJ2-1|NA
TGCGCCAGCAGCCTCCCAAGTGGGAATGAGCAGTTCTTC
CASSLPSGNEQFF
>TRBV6-6|many|TRBJ1-4|NA
TGTGCCAGCAGTTACCAAGAGAATGAAAAACTGTTTTTT
CASSYQENEKLFF